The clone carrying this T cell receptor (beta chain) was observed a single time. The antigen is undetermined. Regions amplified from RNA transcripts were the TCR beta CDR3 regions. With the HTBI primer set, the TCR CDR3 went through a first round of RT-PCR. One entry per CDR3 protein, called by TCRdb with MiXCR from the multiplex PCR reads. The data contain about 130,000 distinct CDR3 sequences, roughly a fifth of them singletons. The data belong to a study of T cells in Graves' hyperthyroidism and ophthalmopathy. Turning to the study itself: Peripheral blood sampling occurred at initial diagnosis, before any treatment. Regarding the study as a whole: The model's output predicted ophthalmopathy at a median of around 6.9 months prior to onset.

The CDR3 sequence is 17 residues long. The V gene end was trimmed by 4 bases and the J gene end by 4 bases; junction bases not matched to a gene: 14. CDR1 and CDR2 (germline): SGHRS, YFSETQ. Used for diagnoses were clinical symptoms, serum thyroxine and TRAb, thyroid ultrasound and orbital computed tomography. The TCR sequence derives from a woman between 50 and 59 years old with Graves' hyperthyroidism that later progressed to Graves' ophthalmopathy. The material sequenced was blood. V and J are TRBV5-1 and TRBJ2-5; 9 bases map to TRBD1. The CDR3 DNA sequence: TGCGCCAGCAGCCGGATCGGGACAGGGCCGCCAGGAGAGACCCAGTACTTC. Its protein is CASSRIGTGPPGETQYF.